This entry features one T cell receptor beta chain sequence. Its antigen is currently unknown. After template switching added a universal primer site, the resulting cDNA carried unique molecular identifiers. TCRdb analysed the 5' RACE reads with MiXCR anew, one entry per CDR3 protein. Among about 220,000 distinct CDR3 sequences listed, roughly 9.4% were seen once. This sample was taken from a study of identical twins. Study observations and caveats: Insertion counts were lower in abundant cord blood beta clonotypes, a trend that memory repertoires did not show.

Healthy Caucasian donors formed the entire cohort. The V gene lost 0 bases and the J gene lost 7 bases, with 12 bases spanning the gap. Germline V lookup: CDR1 DFQATT, CDR2 SNEGSKA (reference sequence). This CDR3 comprises 14 residues. The chain combines TRBV20-1 with TRBJ1-4; D is perhaps TRBD1 (5 bases). The receptor was derived from a woman in her late teens or twenties in good health. The sequenced sample was memory (CD45RO+) T cells sorted from blood. The CDR3 loop is CSARDRVSSEKLFF. As DNA, the CDR3 is TGCAGTGCTAGAGACAGGGTGTCCTCTGAAAAACTGTTTTTT.